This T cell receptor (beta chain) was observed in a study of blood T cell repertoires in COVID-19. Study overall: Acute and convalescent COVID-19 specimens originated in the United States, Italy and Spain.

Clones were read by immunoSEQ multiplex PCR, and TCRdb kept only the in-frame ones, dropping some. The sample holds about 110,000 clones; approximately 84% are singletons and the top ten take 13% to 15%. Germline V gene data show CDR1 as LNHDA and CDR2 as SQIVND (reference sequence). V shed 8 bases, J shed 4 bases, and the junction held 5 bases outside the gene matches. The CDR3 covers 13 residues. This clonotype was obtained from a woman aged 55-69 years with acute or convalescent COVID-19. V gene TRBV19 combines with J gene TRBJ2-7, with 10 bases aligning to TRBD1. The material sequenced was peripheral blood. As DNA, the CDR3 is TGTGCCAGTCGACAGGGGGCTGCTTACGAGCAGTACTTC. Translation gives CASRQGAAYEQYF. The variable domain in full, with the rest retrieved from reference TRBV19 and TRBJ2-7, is DGGITQSPKYLFRKEGQNVTLSCEQNLNHDAMYWYRQDPGQGLRLIYYSQIVNDFQKGDIAEGYSVSREKKESFPLTVTSAQKNPTAFYLCASRQGAAYEQYFGPGTRLTVT.